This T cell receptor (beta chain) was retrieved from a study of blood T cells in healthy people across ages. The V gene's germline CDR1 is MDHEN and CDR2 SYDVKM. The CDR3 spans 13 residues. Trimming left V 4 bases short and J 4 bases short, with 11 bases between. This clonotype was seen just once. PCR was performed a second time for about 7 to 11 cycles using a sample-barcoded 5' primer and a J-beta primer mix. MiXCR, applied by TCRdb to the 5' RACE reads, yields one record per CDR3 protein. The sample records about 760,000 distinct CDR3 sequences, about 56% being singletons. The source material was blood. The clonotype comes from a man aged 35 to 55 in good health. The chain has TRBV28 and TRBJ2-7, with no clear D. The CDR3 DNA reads TGTGCCAGCAGTTCAGAGTTGGCTTACGAGCAGTACTTC. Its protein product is CASSSELAYEQYF.